The present entry profiles one TCR beta chain with its context. This sample is drawn from a study of blood T cell repertoires in COVID-19. The wider study: Specimens from acute and convalescent COVID-19 originated in the United States, Italy and Spain. From T cells, B-cell-depleted T cells, or PBMCs came the material, which was cDNA or gDNA.

Authors' processing steps: Amplification from reference gene primers served as the basis for estimated nucleated cell counts. Assay used: immunoSEQ multiplex PCR; TCRdb lists only in-frame clones, some missing. V, J and clone size derive from that table, while D and trimming were established from the DNA sequence. The sample includes about 160,000 clones, under 95% seen only once; the top ten take 15% to 20%. Sequencing used peripheral blood. The clonotype comes from a man between 60 and 70 years old with active or convalescent COVID-19.

CDR3: CASSSDYLSTDTQYF. The CDR3 DNA reads as TGTGCCAGCAGCAGCGACTACCTTAGCACAGATACGCAGTATTTT. The chain recombines TRBV7-2 with TRBJ2-3; weak D call: TRBD2 (5 bases). The CDR3 consists of 15 residues. Germline V lookup: CDR1 SGHTA, CDR2 FQGNSA. Between the trimmed V and J ends, which lost 5 bases and 0 bases, there was a span of 12 bases.